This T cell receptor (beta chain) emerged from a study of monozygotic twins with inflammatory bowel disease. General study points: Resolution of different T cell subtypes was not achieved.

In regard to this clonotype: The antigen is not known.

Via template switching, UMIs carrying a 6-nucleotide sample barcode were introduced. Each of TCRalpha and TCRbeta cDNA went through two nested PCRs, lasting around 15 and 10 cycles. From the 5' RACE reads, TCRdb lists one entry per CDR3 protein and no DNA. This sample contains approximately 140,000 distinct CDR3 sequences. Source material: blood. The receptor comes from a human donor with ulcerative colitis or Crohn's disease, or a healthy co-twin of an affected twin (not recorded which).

The CDR3 sequence: CASSRLGQGWYEQYF. This chain links TRBV14 with TRBJ2-7; TCRdb's D call, TRBD1, is unchecked because there is no DNA. Germline V CDR1 and CDR2: SGHDN, FVKESK. This CDR3 is 15 amino acids long.